This T cell receptor beta chain originates from a study of blood T cell repertoires in COVID-19. The CDR3 runs 13 residues. The V gene's germline CDR1 is SGHRS and CDR2 YFSETQ. Deletions cut 4 bases from V and 5 bases from J, with 13 bases between. Data came from immunoSEQ multiplex PCR; TCRdb stores just in-frame clones and leaves some out. The sample yields about 220,000 clones, 82% seen once. The clonotype was recovered from a woman in her seventies with COVID-19, enrolled during active disease. Sequenced material: peripheral blood. This sequence joins TRBV5-1 and TRBJ2-7; D may be TRBD2 (6 bases). CDR3 in DNA: TGCGCCAGCAGCCCTTCATGGGAGGACGAGCAGTACTTC. Amino acid sequence: CASSPSWEDEQYF.